A single sample gave rise to the 4 T cell receptor beta chains below, sequenced in a study of T cell responses to AZD1222 COVID-19 vaccine. Measured with immunoSEQ multiplex PCR; TCRdb has only the in-frame clones, and not every one. The sample lists roughly 100,000 clones; approximately 88% were seen once. The sequenced sample was peripheral blood, obtained on day 0 of AZD1222 vaccination. The receptors originated from an adult in good health.

V usage is TRBV3-1 (or the pseudogene TRBV3-2) and J usage is TRBJ2-7, with TRBD1 matching 9 bases. The germline CDR1 and CDR2 sequences are LGHDT and YNNKEL (reference sequence). V dropped 3 bases and J dropped 3; count of bases not matched to a gene: 3. The CDR3 loop spans 14 amino acids. CDR3 sequence reads: CASSQRQGVYEQYV. The CDR3 nucleotides are TGTGCCAGCAGCCAGCGACAGGGGGTCTACGAGCAGTACGTC.

The chain uses TRBV10-2 and TRBJ1-5, with a tentative D call TRBD1 (6 bases). The V gene lost 0 bases and the J gene lost 7 bases, with 13 bases spanning the gap. This CDR3 has 15 amino acids. Germline values: CDR1 WSHSY, CDR2 SAAADI. CDR3 loop: CASSESKGVRQPQHF. DNA of the CDR3: TGCGCCAGCAGTGAGTCGAAGGGGGTACGGCAGCCCCAGCATTTT.

V usage is TRBV4-3 and J usage is TRBJ2-1; the D gene is possibly TRBD2 (5 bases). V was shortened by 0 bases and J by 6 bases, with 15 bases between the two germline ends. CDR3 length: 16 residues. Germline V gene sequence: CDR1 LGHNA, CDR2 YSLEER. CDR3 sequence (DNA): TGCGCCAGCAGCCAAGATGTAGGGCTAGCCCCCAATGAGCAGTTCTTC. It codes for CASSQDVGLAPNEQFF.

The chain joins TRBV2 to TRBJ2-1; D is unclear. This CDR3 has 16 amino acids. V gave up 6 bases and J gave up 0 bases, with 15 bases separating them. The germline gives CDR1 SNHLY, CDR2 FYNNEI. CDR3: CASRPSGGRSYNEQFF. CDR3 bases: TGTGCCAGCAGACCATCCGGCGGACGCTCCTACAATGAGCAGTTCTTC. Full variable domain (missing parts from reference TRBV2 and TRBJ2-1): EPEVTQTPSHQVTQMGQEVILRCVPISNHLYFYWYRQILGQKVEFLVSFYNNEISEKSEIFDDQFSVERPDGSNFTLKIRSTKLEDSAMYFCASRPSGGRSYNEQFFGPGTRLTVL.